This is a list of T cell receptor beta chains from one sample in a study of cytomegalovirus exposure and HLA in healthy donors. The data were produced by immunoSEQ multiplex PCR, yet TCRdb's version contains in-frame clones alone and is incomplete. The table includes approximately 100,000 clones, approximately 77% detected once. Specimen: PBMCs. All receptors come from a male donor in good health and CMV-seropositive. Each CDR3 is given with its conserved first and last residue. A D gene is named only where the DNA matches it firmly. Part of the rows lack a size; the others show once, few, many or a class for expanded clones.

j_gene: TRBJ1-4; v_gene: TRBV5-1; d_gene: TRBD1; abundance: .; len: 16; CDR3nt: TGCGCCAGCAGCCTGGAGGGGACAGCTTCTAGTGAAAAACTGTTTTTT; CDR3aa: CASSLEGTASSEKLFF
j_gene: TRBJ1-1; v_gene: TRBV9; d_gene: .; abundance: .; len: 13; CDR3nt: TGTGCCAGCAGCGTAGCCCAGGCCACTGAAGCTTTCTTT; CDR3aa: CASSVAQATEAFF
j_gene: TRBJ2-6; v_gene: TRBV11-3; d_gene: .; abundance: .; len: 15; CDR3nt: TGTGCCAGCAGCTTCACTGTACCCGGGGCCAACGTCCTGACTTTC; CDR3aa: CASSFTVPGANVLTF
j_gene: TRBJ1-1; v_gene: TRBV6-6; d_gene: .; abundance: .; len: 11; CDR3nt: TGTGCCAGCAGTTATCTTTTAGAAGCTTTCTTT; CDR3aa: CASSYLLEAFF
j_gene: TRBJ1-6; v_gene: TRBV19; d_gene: .; abundance: .; len: 14; CDR3nt: TGTGCCAGTAAGGGCAGGGTGGCAAGTTCACCCCTCCACTTT; CDR3aa: CASKGRVASSPLHF
j_gene: TRBJ2-5; v_gene: TRBV29-1; d_gene: TRBD1; abundance: .; len: 14; CDR3nt: TGCAGCGTTGAAGGGACAGGGGCCCAAGAGACCCAGTACTTC; CDR3aa: CSVEGTGAQETQYF
j_gene: TRBJ1-4; v_gene: TRBV5-1; d_gene: TRBD1; abundance: .; len: 14; CDR3nt: TGCGCCAGCAGCCTCACAGGGGGTTATGAAAAACTGTTTTTT; CDR3aa: CASSLTGGYEKLFF
j_gene: TRBJ1-2; v_gene: TRBV19; d_gene: TRBD1; abundance: .; len: 14; CDR3nt: TGTGCCAGTAGTCCGGGACAGGGGGCGGGTGGCTACACCTTC; CDR3aa: CASSPGQGAGGYTF
j_gene: TRBJ2-7; v_gene: TRBV5-1; d_gene: .; abundance: .; len: 18; CDR3nt: TGCGCCAGCAGCTTTTCTGTATACACGTCCGAGGGAAACTACGAGCAGTACTTC; CDR3aa: CASSFSVYTSEGNYEQYF
j_gene: TRBJ1-2; v_gene: TRBV5-1; d_gene: .; abundance: .; len: 14; CDR3nt: TGCGCCAGCAGCTTGGGGACAGTAGACTATGGCTACACCTTC; CDR3aa: CASSLGTVDYGYTF
j_gene: TRBJ2-5; v_gene: TRBV7-2; d_gene: .; abundance: .; len: 14; CDR3nt: TGTGCCAGCAAAACGGGTCGGGGACAAGAGACCCAGTACTTC; CDR3aa: CASKTGRGQETQYF
j_gene: TRBJ1-1; v_gene: TRBV4-3; d_gene: TRBD1; abundance: .; len: 13; CDR3nt: TGCGCCAGCAGCCCCACCCGGGACAGTGAAGCTTTCTTT; CDR3aa: CASSPTRDSEAFF
j_gene: TRBJ1-2; v_gene: TRBV7-9; d_gene: .; abundance: .; len: 12; CDR3nt: TGTGCCAGCAGCCGAGAGTCCCGCGGCTACACCTTC; CDR3aa: CASSRESRGYTF
j_gene: TRBJ2-3; v_gene: TRBV11-2; d_gene: TRBD2; abundance: .; len: 15; CDR3nt: TGTGCCAGCAGCTTAGGCGGGGGGGACACAGATACGCAGTATTTT; CDR3aa: CASSLGGGDTDTQYF
j_gene: TRBJ2-1; v_gene: TRBV29-1; d_gene: .; abundance: .; len: 13; CDR3nt: TGCAGCGTTGCCCCTCGGGGTTACAATGAGCAGTTCTTC; CDR3aa: CSVAPRGYNEQFF
j_gene: TRBJ2-7; v_gene: TRBV7-2; d_gene: .; abundance: .; len: 14; CDR3nt: TGTGCCAGCAGCTTATTGTCAGGGTCGCACGAGCAGTACTTC; CDR3aa: CASSLLSGSHEQYF
j_gene: TRBJ2-6; v_gene: TRBV2; d_gene: TRBD1; abundance: few; len: 17; CDR3nt: TGTGCCAGCAGTGAAGAGGGACAGAGCTCTGGGGCCAACGTCCTGACTTTC; CDR3aa: CASSEEGQSSGANVLTF
j_gene: TRBJ2-1; v_gene: TRBV27; d_gene: .; abundance: few; len: 15; CDR3nt: TGTGCCAGCAGTTTAAGTACAGGGCACTACAATGAGCAGTTCTTC; CDR3aa: CASSLSTGHYNEQFF
j_gene: TRBJ1-2; v_gene: TRBV7-2; d_gene: TRBD1; abundance: .; len: 16; CDR3nt: TGTGCCAGCAGCTTAGGAGGGACAGCCCTTAACTATGGCTACACCTTC; CDR3aa: CASSLGGTALNYGYTF
j_gene: TRBJ1-4; v_gene: TRBV6-1; d_gene: .; abundance: .; len: 14; CDR3nt: TGTGCCAGCAGTCCCTCGGGGGGGTGGGAAAAACTGTTTTTT; CDR3aa: CASSPSGGWEKLFF
j_gene: TRBJ2-1; v_gene: TRBV5-6; d_gene: TRBD1; abundance: .; len: 16; CDR3nt: TGTGCCAGCAGCTTGTCCGGGACAGGGGGCTTAAATGAGCAGTTCTTC; CDR3aa: CASSLSGTGGLNEQFF
j_gene: TRBJ2-5; v_gene: TRBV11-3; d_gene: TRBD1; abundance: .; len: 16; CDR3nt: TGTGCCAGCAGCCCTGACGGACAGGGCCTGTGGGAGACCCAGTACTTC; CDR3aa: CASSPDGQGLWETQYF
j_gene: TRBJ2-2; v_gene: TRBV6-4; d_gene: TRBD2; abundance: few; len: 16; CDR3nt: TGTGCCAGCAGTGATAGCGGGGCGTCGAACACCGGGGAGCTGTTTTTT; CDR3aa: CASSDSGASNTGELFF
j_gene: TRBJ2-2; v_gene: TRBV2; d_gene: .; abundance: .; len: 13; CDR3nt: TGTGCCAGCACTAAAGGGACTCACGGGGAGCTGTTTTTT; CDR3aa: CASTKGTHGELFF
j_gene: TRBJ2-2; v_gene: TRBV4-3; d_gene: .; abundance: .; len: 17; CDR3nt: TGCGCCAGCAGCCAAGAGAACGATCAGGGGCTCGGCGGGGAGCTGTTTTTT; CDR3aa: CASSQENDQGLGGELFF
j_gene: TRBJ2-5; v_gene: TRBV6-1; d_gene: TRBD2; abundance: .; len: 14; CDR3nt: TGTGCCAGCAGTTGGACTAGCGGGGTAGAGACCCAGTACTTC; CDR3aa: CASSWTSGVETQYF
j_gene: TRBJ1-2; v_gene: TRBV6-1; d_gene: .; abundance: once; len: 15; CDR3nt: TGTGCCAGCACCCCCGGCGGTAGAACTAACTATGGCTACACCTTC; CDR3aa: CASTPGGRTNYGYTF
j_gene: TRBJ2-1; v_gene: TRBV5-1; d_gene: TRBD2; abundance: .; len: 17; CDR3nt: TGCGCCAGCAGCCCCTACGTAGCGGGGGGCTCCTACAATGAGCAGTTCTTC; CDR3aa: CASSPYVAGGSYNEQFF
j_gene: TRBJ1-2; v_gene: TRBV4-1; d_gene: .; abundance: .; len: 15; CDR3nt: TGCGCCAGCAGCCAAGAACCAGGGGCGAACTATGGCTACACCTTC; CDR3aa: CASSQEPGANYGYTF
j_gene: TRBJ1-6; v_gene: TRBV5-1; d_gene: .; abundance: .; len: 15; CDR3nt: TGCGCCAGCAGCTCCCGCGGAGGGGAGGATTCACCCCTCCACTTT; CDR3aa: CASSSRGGEDSPLHF
j_gene: TRBJ2-7; v_gene: TRBV6-5; d_gene: .; abundance: .; len: 14; CDR3nt: TGTGCCAGCAGTTTACAGGGTGGTTTTTACGAGCAGTACTTC; CDR3aa: CASSLQGGFYEQYF
j_gene: TRBJ1-2; v_gene: TRBV19; d_gene: TRBD1; abundance: .; len: 15; CDR3nt: TGTGCCAGTAGTATCGGGACAGGGGTGTTGGATGGCTACACCTTC; CDR3aa: CASSIGTGVLDGYTF
j_gene: TRBJ2-1; v_gene: TRBV9; d_gene: .; abundance: .; len: 15; CDR3nt: TGTGCCAGCAGCGGAACCAGGCGCAGTAACAATGAGCAGTTCTTC; CDR3aa: CASSGTRRSNNEQFF
j_gene: TRBJ2-3; v_gene: TRBV4-1; d_gene: .; abundance: .; len: 14; CDR3nt: TGCGCCAGCAGCCAACCCCGGGGTCAGGATACGCAGTATTTT; CDR3aa: CASSQPRGQDTQYF
j_gene: TRBJ2-3; v_gene: TRBV5-1; d_gene: TRBD2; abundance: few; len: 16; CDR3nt: TGCGCCAGCAGCCCCAGACTAGCGGGGAACACAGATACGCAGTATTTT; CDR3aa: CASSPRLAGNTDTQYF
j_gene: TRBJ2-3; v_gene: TRBV4-1; d_gene: TRBD2; abundance: .; len: 16; CDR3nt: TGCGCCAGCAGCCAAGATACCAGCGGGGGAACAGATACGCAGTATTTT; CDR3aa: CASSQDTSGGTDTQYF
j_gene: TRBJ1-3; v_gene: TRBV5-8; d_gene: .; abundance: few; len: 18; CDR3nt: TGCGCCAGCAGCCAAGATCCCTTGAGAAGGGGCTCTGGAAACACCATATATTTT; CDR3aa: CASSQDPLRRGSGNTIYF
j_gene: TRBJ2-1; v_gene: TRBV5-1; d_gene: TRBD2; abundance: .; len: 18; CDR3nt: TGCGCCAGCAGCTTGGATGGGACTAGCGGGGGGCACTCAAATGAGCAGTTCTTC; CDR3aa: CASSLDGTSGGHSNEQFF
j_gene: TRBJ2-5; v_gene: TRBV19; d_gene: .; abundance: .; len: 13; CDR3nt: TGTGCCAGTAGTATTGTCAGACAAGAGACCCAGTACTTC; CDR3aa: CASSIVRQETQYF
j_gene: TRBJ1-2; v_gene: TRBV7-2; d_gene: TRBD1; abundance: .; len: 13; CDR3nt: TGTGCCAGCAGCCGGGACAGGCACTCTGGCTACACCTTC; CDR3aa: CASSRDRHSGYTF
j_gene: TRBJ2-2; v_gene: TRBV19; d_gene: .; abundance: .; len: 15; CDR3nt: TGTGCCAGTAGTATAAACAGGTTGAGCACCGGGGAGCTGTTTTTT; CDR3aa: CASSINRLSTGELFF
j_gene: TRBJ1-1; v_gene: TRBV30; d_gene: .; abundance: few; len: 11; CDR3nt: TGTGCCTGGGCCCAGATCGCTGAAGCTTTCTTT; CDR3aa: CAWAQIAEAFF
j_gene: TRBJ1-1; v_gene: TRBV7-9; d_gene: TRBD1; abundance: .; len: 14; CDR3nt: TGTGCCAGCAGCTTAGCGCCAGGGGGCACTGAAGCTTTCTTT; CDR3aa: CASSLAPGGTEAFF
j_gene: TRBJ1-1; v_gene: TRBV30; d_gene: TRBD1; abundance: .; len: 15; CDR3nt: TGTGCCTGGAGCGTACCCACGACAGGGACCACTGAAGCTTTCTTT; CDR3aa: CAWSVPTTGTTEAFF
j_gene: TRBJ1-2; v_gene: TRBV29-1; d_gene: TRBD1; abundance: once; len: 13; CDR3nt: TGCAGCGTCTCACCGGGACAGGTTAGGGGCTACACCTTC; CDR3aa: CSVSPGQVRGYTF
j_gene: TRBJ2-5; v_gene: TRBV6-1; d_gene: TRBD2; abundance: few; len: 12; CDR3nt: TGTGCCAGCAGTGAGGGGGGGAAGACCCAGTACTTC; CDR3aa: CASSEGGKTQYF
j_gene: TRBJ1-1; v_gene: TRBV5-1; d_gene: TRBD1; abundance: .; len: 17; CDR3nt: TGCGCCAGCAGCTCACCCCGGGACAGACTAATGAACACTGAAGCTTTCTTT; CDR3aa: CASSSPRDRLMNTEAFF
j_gene: TRBJ1-1; v_gene: TRBV7-8; d_gene: TRBD1; abundance: .; len: 15; CDR3nt: TGTGCCAGCAGCATTGGGACAGGGGGCTTTGAAATAGCTTTCTTT; CDR3aa: CASSIGTGGFEIAFF
j_gene: TRBJ2-5; v_gene: TRBV9; d_gene: .; abundance: .; len: 14; CDR3nt: TGTGCCAGCAGCGTTAACGCGGGGCAAGAGACCCAGTACTTC; CDR3aa: CASSVNAGQETQYF
j_gene: TRBJ1-2; v_gene: TRBV6-1; d_gene: TRBD1; abundance: .; len: 14; CDR3nt: TGTGCCAGCAGTGCGGGACAGGAGTACTATGGCTACACCTTC; CDR3aa: CASSAGQEYYGYTF
j_gene: TRBJ1-1; v_gene: TRBV29-1; d_gene: .; abundance: .; len: 13; CDR3nt: TGCAGCGTTGACGACGACAGGAACACTGAAGCTTTCTTT; CDR3aa: CSVDDDRNTEAFF
j_gene: TRBJ1-4; v_gene: TRBV19; d_gene: .; abundance: .; len: 12; CDR3nt: TGTGCCAGTAGCGGGAGAGGGGAAAAACTGTTTTTT; CDR3aa: CASSGRGEKLFF
j_gene: TRBJ1-2; v_gene: TRBV5-1; d_gene: TRBD1; abundance: .; len: 16; CDR3nt: TGCGCCAGCAGCTTGGCCTTTGCACAGGGGGCGGGTGGCTACACCTTC; CDR3aa: CASSLAFAQGAGGYTF
j_gene: TRBJ1-1; v_gene: TRBV10-3; d_gene: TRBD1; abundance: .; len: 15; CDR3nt: TGTGCCATCAGTCCGGGACAGGGGGCTTGGACTGAAGCTTTCTTT; CDR3aa: CAISPGQGAWTEAFF
j_gene: TRBJ2-7; v_gene: TRBV13; d_gene: TRBD1; abundance: .; len: 15; CDR3nt: TGTGCCAGCAGCCGGAAGACAGGGTACTCCTACGAGCAGTACTTC; CDR3aa: CASSRKTGYSYEQYF
j_gene: TRBJ1-1; v_gene: TRBV7-2; d_gene: TRBD1; abundance: .; len: 16; CDR3nt: TGTGCCAGCAGCCCAGGGACAGGTTTATCGAACACTGAAGCTTTCTTT; CDR3aa: CASSPGTGLSNTEAFF
j_gene: TRBJ1-6; v_gene: TRBV6-1; d_gene: .; abundance: .; len: 17; CDR3nt: TGTGCCAGCAGTGAGGGCCCCCGGGGGGAAGATAATTCACCCCTCCACTTT; CDR3aa: CASSEGPRGEDNSPLHF
j_gene: TRBJ1-1; v_gene: TRBV7-2; d_gene: .; abundance: .; len: 12; CDR3nt: TGTGCCAGCAGCTCAGCACCCGGTGAAGCTTTCTTT; CDR3aa: CASSSAPGEAFF
j_gene: TRBJ1-1; v_gene: TRBV5-1; d_gene: TRBD1; abundance: .; len: 15; CDR3nt: TGCGCCAGCAGCTTCACAGGGGGCGGGAGCACTGAAGCTTTCTTT; CDR3aa: CASSFTGGGSTEAFF